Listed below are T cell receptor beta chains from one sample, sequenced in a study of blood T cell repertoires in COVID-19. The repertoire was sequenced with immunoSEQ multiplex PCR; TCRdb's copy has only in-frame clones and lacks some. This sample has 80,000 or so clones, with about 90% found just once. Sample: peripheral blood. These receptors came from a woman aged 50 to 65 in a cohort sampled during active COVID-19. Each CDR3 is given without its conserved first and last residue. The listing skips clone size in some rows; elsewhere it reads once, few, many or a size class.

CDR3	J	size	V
ASSLERDPY	TRBJ2-5	.	TRBV2
ASSPAPSRGVEAF	TRBJ1-1	.	TRBV18
ASSPLEAVEGEQF	TRBJ2-1	.	TRBV18
ASSGGGYGYGYT	TRBJ1-2	once	TRBV27
ASSSTGNTEAF	TRBJ1-1	.	TRBV18
ASSQGEVAETQY	TRBJ2-5	.	TRBV4-1
ASSQDEVAGGELF	TRBJ2-2	.	TRBV3-1/TRBV3-2
ASSVGREGEQF	TRBJ2-1	.	TRBV11-1
ASSSVGGWGYEQY	TRBJ2-7	once	TRBV5-8
ASKGGGLLYTQY	TRBJ2-3	.	TRBV28
ASSLDSVTDTQY	TRBJ2-3	.	TRBV11-2
ASSQAASQGDTEAF	TRBJ1-1	.	TRBV4-1
ASETSRYNEQF	TRBJ2-1	.	TRBV3-1/TRBV3-2
AISEPQLGGGYNEQF	TRBJ2-1	.	TRBV10-3
ASTGQGLAGELF	TRBJ2-2	.	TRBV5-5
ASSSRGRGETKNIQY	TRBJ2-4	.	TRBV7-9
ASSFTGTANEQF	TRBJ2-1	.	TRBV7-9
ASRVEPGRPQH	TRBJ1-5	.	TRBV27
ASRPIGDTGELF	TRBJ2-2	.	TRBV6-4
ASSLMTGGGIGDTQY	TRBJ2-3	.	TRBV28
ASSQGGQAETQY	TRBJ2-5	.	TRBV14
ASSSQAGGETQY	TRBJ2-5	.	TRBV27
ASSQTQGGYGYT	TRBJ1-2	.	TRBV3-1/TRBV3-2
ASKPLQGLLNEQF	TRBJ2-1	.	TRBV19
ASRLGANYGYT	TRBJ1-2	.	TRBV19